A selection of T cell receptor beta chains follows, all from one sample in a study of cytotoxic CD8 clonotypes in ibrutinib-treated CLL. The assay was immunoSEQ multiplex PCR, and TCRdb's table has in-frame clones only and misses some. The sample has tens of thousands of clones, around 68% seen once. This material consisted of PBMCs, taken after 12 months of ibrutinib treatment. These TCRs come from a human donor with chronic lymphocytic leukemia. Both conserved end residues are part of each CDR3. D genes are given only for firm matches. Clone size is not always given. Where it is, it says once, few, many or a class for expanded clones.

j_gene: TRBJ1-2
abundance: -
v_gene: TRBV2
d_gene: -
CDR3aa: CASSDLPGEARVYGYTF
CDR3nt: TGTGCCAGCAGTGACCTCCCGGGAGAGGCCAGGGTCTATGGCTACACCTTC

j_gene: TRBJ2-2
abundance: -
v_gene: TRBV30
d_gene: -
CDR3aa: CAWSLAPNTGELFF
CDR3nt: TGTGCCTGGAGCCTAGCCCCGAACACCGGGGAGCTGTTTTTT

j_gene: TRBJ2-1
abundance: -
v_gene: TRBV7-2
d_gene: TRBD1
CDR3aa: CASSQRTGVNEQFF
CDR3nt: TGTGCCAGCAGCCAACGGACAGGGGTGAATGAGCAGTTCTTC

j_gene: TRBJ1-3
abundance: -
v_gene: TRBV18
d_gene: TRBD1
CDR3aa: CASSSSAGGSGNTIYF
CDR3nt: TGTGCCAGCTCATCATCAGCAGGGGGCTCTGGAAACACCATATATTTT

j_gene: TRBJ2-7
abundance: -
v_gene: TRBV13
d_gene: -
CDR3aa: CASSVRGYEQYF
CDR3nt: TGTGCCAGCAGCGTACGGGGCTACGAGCAGTACTTC

j_gene: TRBJ1-5
abundance: -
v_gene: TRBV6-5
d_gene: -
CDR3aa: CATQRQSLGHQPQHF
CDR3nt: TGTGCCACTCAACGACAGTCACTAGGGCATCAGCCCCAGCATTTT

j_gene: TRBJ2-3
abundance: -
v_gene: TRBV5-4
d_gene: TRBD2
CDR3aa: CASSLDGGATSTDTQYF
CDR3nt: TGTGCCAGCAGCTTGGACGGGGGGGCCACTAGCACAGATACGCAGTATTTT

j_gene: TRBJ1-6
abundance: -
v_gene: TRBV7-8
d_gene: -
CDR3aa: CASCLTGTEHSPLHF
CDR3nt: TGTGCCAGCTGCTTGACCGGGACCGAGCATTCACCCCTCCACTTT

j_gene: TRBJ1-4
abundance: -
v_gene: TRBV10-2
d_gene: -
CDR3aa: CASSSGEVREKLFF
CDR3nt: TGCGCCAGCAGCTCAGGGGAGGTACGGGAAAAACTGTTTTTT

j_gene: TRBJ2-7
abundance: -
v_gene: TRBV10-3
d_gene: TRBD2
CDR3aa: CAISGVPGGNEQYF
CDR3nt: TGTGCCATCAGTGGTGTCCCGGGGGGGAACGAGCAGTACTTC

j_gene: TRBJ1-2
abundance: -
v_gene: TRBV5-1
d_gene: -
CDR3aa: CASTPGAGERDYGYTF
CDR3nt: TGCGCCAGCACCCCTGGGGCGGGGGAACGGGACTATGGCTACACCTTC

j_gene: TRBJ2-7
abundance: few
v_gene: TRBV5-1
d_gene: TRBD1
CDR3aa: CASSLLARGLYEQYF
CDR3nt: TGCGCCAGCAGCTTGCTGGCCAGGGGGCTTTACGAGCAGTACTTC

j_gene: TRBJ2-2
abundance: few
v_gene: TRBV5-1
d_gene: -
CDR3aa: CASSFTLFAATGELFF
CDR3nt: TGCGCCAGCAGTTTCACCCTGTTCGCGGCCACCGGGGAGCTGTTTTTT

j_gene: TRBJ1-5
abundance: -
v_gene: TRBV19
d_gene: -
CDR3aa: CASSMTTGLNQPQHF
CDR3nt: TGTGCCAGTAGTATGACGACAGGCCTTAATCAGCCCCAGCATTTT

j_gene: TRBJ2-1
abundance: -
v_gene: TRBV15
d_gene: TRBD2
CDR3aa: CATSTTGSGDYNEQFF
CDR3nt: TGTGCCACCAGCACGACGGGGAGCGGGGATTACAATGAGCAGTTCTTC

j_gene: TRBJ1-3
abundance: -
v_gene: TRBV2
d_gene: -
CDR3aa: CASSLFQGFSGNTIYF
CDR3nt: TGTGCCAGCAGTTTGTTCCAGGGTTTCTCTGGAAACACCATATATTTT

j_gene: TRBJ1-1
abundance: -
v_gene: TRBV5-6
d_gene: TRBD1
CDR3aa: CASSSDWTGNTEAFF
CDR3nt: TGTGCCAGCAGCTCCGACTGGACAGGGAACACTGAAGCTTTCTTT

j_gene: TRBJ1-5
abundance: -
v_gene: TRBV18
d_gene: -
CDR3aa: CASSPGFLSNQPQHF
CDR3nt: TGTGCCAGCTCCCCGGGATTTTTAAGCAATCAGCCCCAGCATTTT

j_gene: TRBJ1-6
abundance: -
v_gene: TRBV6-5
d_gene: -
CDR3aa: CASSYTVTGVNSPLHF
CDR3nt: TGTGCCAGCAGTTACACCGTGACGGGAGTTAATTCACCCCTCCACTTT

j_gene: TRBJ2-1
abundance: -
v_gene: TRBV18
d_gene: TRBD2
CDR3aa: CASSPGTSGGSPYNEQFF
CDR3nt: TGTGCCAGCTCACCAGGGACTAGCGGGGGTTCACCCTACAATGAGCAGTTCTTC

j_gene: TRBJ1-2
abundance: -
v_gene: TRBV9
d_gene: TRBD1
CDR3aa: CASSENPDRVLVGYTF
CDR3nt: TGTGCCAGCAGCGAAAATCCCGACAGGGTATTGGTGGGCTACACCTTC

j_gene: TRBJ2-7
abundance: few
v_gene: TRBV5-6
d_gene: -
CDR3aa: CASSIAGTPSEQYF
CDR3nt: TGTGCCAGCAGCATCGCCGGGACCCCCAGCGAGCAGTACTTC

j_gene: TRBJ2-1
abundance: few
v_gene: TRBV11-1
d_gene: -
CDR3aa: CASSYLLNEQFF
CDR3nt: TGTGCCAGCAGCTATCTACTCAATGAGCAGTTCTTC

j_gene: TRBJ1-2
abundance: -
v_gene: TRBV6-6
d_gene: TRBD1
CDR3aa: CASSLGTGGVGFGYTF
CDR3nt: TGTGCCAGCAGTCTCGGGACAGGGGGCGTTGGTTTTGGCTACACCTTC

j_gene: TRBJ1-6
abundance: -
v_gene: TRBV11-2
d_gene: -
CDR3aa: CASSLSPEGNSPLHF
CDR3nt: TGTGCCAGCAGCTTAAGTCCGGAAGGGAATTCACCCCTCCACTTT

j_gene: TRBJ1-2
abundance: few
v_gene: TRBV6-5
d_gene: -
CDR3aa: CASRINELGYTF
CDR3nt: TGTGCCAGCAGAATTAATGAGCTGGGCTACACCTTC

j_gene: TRBJ2-7
abundance: -
v_gene: TRBV5-4
d_gene: -
CDR3aa: CASSYQGMDEQYF
CDR3nt: TGTGCCAGCAGCTACCAGGGAATGGACGAGCAGTACTTC

j_gene: TRBJ2-5
abundance: -
v_gene: TRBV7-8
d_gene: -
CDR3aa: CASSHVSETQYF
CDR3nt: TGTGCCAGCAGCCACGTCTCGGAGACCCAGTACTTC

j_gene: TRBJ2-3
abundance: -
v_gene: TRBV7-7
d_gene: -
CDR3aa: CASSLVPESTDTQYF
CDR3nt: TGTGCTAGCAGCTTAGTCCCGGAAAGCACAGATACGCAGTATTTT

j_gene: TRBJ2-5
abundance: -
v_gene: TRBV15
d_gene: -
CDR3aa: CATRLEGRETQYF
CDR3nt: TGTGCCACCAGGTTAGAGGGGCGCGAGACCCAGTACTTC

j_gene: TRBJ2-2
abundance: -
v_gene: TRBV19
d_gene: -
CDR3aa: CASSIGGAGELFF
CDR3nt: TGTGCCAGTAGTATAGGGGGGGCCGGGGAGCTGTTTTTT

j_gene: TRBJ2-1
abundance: -
v_gene: TRBV20-1
d_gene: -
CDR3aa: CSAISGTEQFF
CDR3nt: TGCAGTGCTATTTCAGGGACTGAGCAGTTCTTC

j_gene: TRBJ2-7
abundance: -
v_gene: TRBV10-3
d_gene: TRBD1
CDR3aa: CAISEWDRVYEQYF
CDR3nt: TGTGCCATCAGTGAATGGGACAGGGTCTACGAGCAGTACTTC

j_gene: TRBJ1-5
abundance: once
v_gene: TRBV11-2
d_gene: TRBD1
CDR3aa: CASSLNFGTGSQPQHF
CDR3nt: TGTGCCAGCAGCTTAAATTTCGGGACAGGGTCTCAGCCCCAGCATTTT

j_gene: TRBJ2-5
abundance: few
v_gene: TRBV5-1
d_gene: TRBD2
CDR3aa: CASSLFLAEETQYF
CDR3nt: TGCGCCAGCAGCTTGTTTCTAGCGGAGGAGACCCAGTACTTC

j_gene: TRBJ2-3
abundance: once
v_gene: TRBV13
d_gene: -
CDR3aa: CASSPDGGGIDTQYF
CDR3nt: TGTGCCAGCAGCCCCGATGGAGGGGGTATAGATACGCAGTATTTT

j_gene: TRBJ2-5
abundance: -
v_gene: TRBV6-1
d_gene: -
CDR3aa: CASCGRGGETQYF
CDR3nt: TGTGCCAGCTGCGGCAGGGGGGGTGAGACCCAGTACTTC

j_gene: TRBJ2-4
abundance: -
v_gene: TRBV18
d_gene: TRBD1
CDR3aa: CASSLDQGAENIQYF
CDR3nt: TGTGCCAGCTCACTTGATCAGGGGGCCGAAAACATTCAGTACTTC

j_gene: TRBJ2-7
abundance: few
v_gene: TRBV4-1
d_gene: -
CDR3aa: CASSHSGYEQYF
CDR3nt: TGCGCCAGCAGCCATTCAGGATACGAGCAGTACTTC

j_gene: TRBJ1-2
abundance: -
v_gene: TRBV6-4
d_gene: -
CDR3aa: CASSDTGQTRGYTF
CDR3nt: TGTGCCAGCAGTGACACGGGCCAAACCCGAGGCTACACCTTC

j_gene: TRBJ2-7
abundance: -
v_gene: TRBV7-3
d_gene: TRBD1
CDR3aa: CASSLTGGQGTYEQYF
CDR3nt: TGTGCCAGCAGCTTAACGGGTGGACAGGGGACCTACGAGCAGTACTTC

j_gene: TRBJ2-7
abundance: -
v_gene: TRBV6-6
d_gene: -
CDR3aa: CASSYGWSRIYEQYF
CDR3nt: TGTGCCAGCAGTTACGGGTGGTCTAGAATCTACGAGCAGTACTTC

j_gene: TRBJ2-3
abundance: -
v_gene: TRBV15
d_gene: -
CDR3aa: CATSSFQRSTDTQYF
CDR3nt: TGTGCCACCAGCAGTTTCCAGCGGAGCACAGATACGCAGTATTTT

j_gene: TRBJ2-3
abundance: -
v_gene: TRBV9
d_gene: -
CDR3aa: CASSVEQRFSTDTQYF
CDR3nt: TGTGCCAGCAGCGTAGAACAGAGATTTAGCACAGATACGCAGTATTTT

j_gene: TRBJ2-3
abundance: -
v_gene: TRBV5-1
d_gene: TRBD2
CDR3aa: CASSGTSGGTDTQYF
CDR3nt: TGCGCCAGCAGCGGAACTAGCGGGGGTACAGATACGCAGTATTTT

j_gene: TRBJ1-1
abundance: -
v_gene: TRBV14
d_gene: -
CDR3aa: CASSLLTEAFF
CDR3nt: TGTGCCAGCAGCCTGCTTACTGAAGCTTTCTTT

j_gene: TRBJ1-2
abundance: few
v_gene: TRBV14
d_gene: -
CDR3aa: CASSQDLEGFDRGYTF
CDR3nt: TGTGCCAGCAGCCAAGATCTCGAGGGCTTCGACCGTGGCTACACCTTC

j_gene: TRBJ2-7
abundance: -
v_gene: TRBV6-1
d_gene: TRBD1
CDR3aa: CASSVDRAHEQYF
CDR3nt: TGTGCCAGCAGCGTAGACAGGGCCCACGAGCAGTACTTC

j_gene: TRBJ2-7
abundance: -
v_gene: TRBV5-6
d_gene: TRBD2
CDR3aa: CASSLLLAGGTYEQYF
CDR3nt: TGTGCCAGCAGCTTACTTCTAGCGGGGGGTACCTACGAGCAGTACTTC

j_gene: TRBJ1-6
abundance: -
v_gene: TRBV4-2
d_gene: -
CDR3aa: CASSQEWGTADNSPLHF
CDR3nt: TGTGCCAGCAGCCAAGAGTGGGGTACTGCCGATAATTCACCCCTCCACTTT

j_gene: TRBJ2-7
abundance: -
v_gene: TRBV28
d_gene: TRBD1
CDR3aa: CASNPGQNYEQYF
CDR3nt: TGTGCCAGCAACCCGGGACAGAACTACGAGCAGTACTTC

j_gene: TRBJ2-6
abundance: -
v_gene: TRBV5-1
d_gene: -
CDR3aa: CASSLALTGANVLTF
CDR3nt: TGCGCCAGCAGCTTGGCCCTAACTGGGGCCAACGTCCTGACTTTC

j_gene: TRBJ1-2
abundance: once
v_gene: TRBV19
d_gene: -
CDR3aa: CASGTPINYGYTF
CDR3nt: TGTGCCAGCGGGACACCGATTAACTATGGCTACACCTTC

j_gene: TRBJ2-7
abundance: -
v_gene: TRBV9
d_gene: TRBD1
CDR3aa: CASSVGPDRAYEQYF
CDR3nt: TGTGCCAGCAGCGTAGGTCCGGACAGGGCCTACGAGCAGTACTTC

j_gene: TRBJ2-3
abundance: few
v_gene: TRBV27
d_gene: TRBD1
CDR3aa: CASSLSGQGANTQYF
CDR3nt: TGTGCCAGCAGTTTATCGGGACAGGGGGCGAATACGCAGTATTTT

j_gene: TRBJ2-7
abundance: -
v_gene: TRBV27
d_gene: -
CDR3aa: CASSWDNSYEQYF
CDR3nt: TGTGCCAGCAGTTGGGACAACTCCTACGAGCAGTACTTC

j_gene: TRBJ1-5
abundance: -
v_gene: TRBV19
d_gene: -
CDR3aa: CASSMRRAAGPQHF
CDR3nt: TGTGCCAGTAGTATGAGGAGGGCCGCGGGGCCCCAGCATTTT

j_gene: TRBJ2-6
abundance: once
v_gene: TRBV9
d_gene: -
CDR3aa: CASSVGAGANVLTF
CDR3nt: TGTGCCAGCAGCGTAGGGGCTGGGGCCAACGTCCTGACTTTC